This T cell receptor (beta chain) appears in the sequencing data of a study of T cell responses to AZD1222 COVID-19 vaccine. Study-wide points: Unmutated variant regions are reportedly targeted by nearly half of spike-specific TCRs.

Repertoires were generated with immunoSEQ multiplex PCR, while TCRdb's copy carries only in-frame clones and drops some. Of approximately 180,000 clones in the sample, more than 70% are singletons; the top ten hold 25% to 30%. Points on this clone: The target antigen is unknown.

This CDR3 contains 16 residues. The germline V gene has CDR1 KGHSH and CDR2 LQKENI. V shed 3 bases and J shed 0 bases, with 12 bases lying between them. This material consisted of peripheral blood, taken 28 days after the second AZD1222 dose. The chain has TRBV18 and TRBJ1-3; weak D call: TRBD1 (5 bases). The clonotype comes from an adult who received the AZD1222 COVID-19 vaccine. Here the CDR3 DNA reads TGTGCCAGCTCACCGGGGGACGGATACTCTGGAAACACCATATATTTT. Its protein product is CASSPGDGYSGNTIYF.